This TCR beta chain was profiled in a study of cytomegalovirus exposure and HLA in healthy donors. Whole-study results and caveats: Later, an analysis showed that TCR beta chains associated with HLA were more clonally expanded than others that were equally common. Listed as cytomegalovirus-associated were about 160 TCR beta chains. The productive fraction for most TCR beta V segments was about 87% or about 30% in an earlier analysis.

This PCR relied on a set of 60 Vbeta primers and 13 Jbeta primers. Profiling relied on immunoSEQ multiplex PCR, and the TCRdb table lists in-frame clones only, not all of them. The table lists about 86,000 clones, just over 70% of them singletons, with around 8.4% in the top ten. V lost 3 bases and J lost 6; bases outside the gene matches: 5. CDR3 length: 14 amino acids. Germline-derived CDR1 and CDR2 are MNHEY and SMNVEV (reference sequence). For this clone: The antigen remains undetermined.

The sequenced sample was PBMCs. V usage is TRBV27 and J usage is TRBJ2-1; 7 bases align to TRBD1. The TCR originated in a man in his 60s in good health and CMV-seronegative. This CDR3 is CASSLRGQSNEQFF. In DNA form, the CDR3 reads TGTGCCAGCAGTTTGAGGGGGCAATCCAATGAGCAGTTCTTC.